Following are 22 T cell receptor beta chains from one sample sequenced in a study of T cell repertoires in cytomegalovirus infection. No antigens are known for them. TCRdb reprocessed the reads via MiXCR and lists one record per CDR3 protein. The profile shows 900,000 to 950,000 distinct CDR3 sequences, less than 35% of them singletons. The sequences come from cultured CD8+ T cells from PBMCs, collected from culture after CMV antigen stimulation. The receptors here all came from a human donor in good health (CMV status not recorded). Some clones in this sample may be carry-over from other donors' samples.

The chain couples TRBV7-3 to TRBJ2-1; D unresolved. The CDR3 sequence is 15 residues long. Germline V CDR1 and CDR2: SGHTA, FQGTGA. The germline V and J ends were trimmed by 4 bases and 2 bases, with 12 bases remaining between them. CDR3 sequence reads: CASSSDSIPYNEQFF. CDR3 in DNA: TGTGCCAGCAGCTCTGACTCCATCCCCTACAATGAGCAGTTCTTC.

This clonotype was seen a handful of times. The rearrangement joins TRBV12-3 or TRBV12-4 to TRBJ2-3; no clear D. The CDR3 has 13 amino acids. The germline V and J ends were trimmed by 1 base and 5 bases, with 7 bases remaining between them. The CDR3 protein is CASSLVPQDTQYF. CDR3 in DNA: TGTGCCAGCAGTTTAGTTCCCCAAGATACGCAGTATTTT.

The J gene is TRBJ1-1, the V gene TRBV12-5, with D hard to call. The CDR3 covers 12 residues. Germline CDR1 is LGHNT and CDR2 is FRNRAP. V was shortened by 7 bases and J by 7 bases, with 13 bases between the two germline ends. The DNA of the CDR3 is TGTGCTAGTGCCTTCGAAAGGAGTGAAGCTTTCTTT. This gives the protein CASAFERSEAFF.

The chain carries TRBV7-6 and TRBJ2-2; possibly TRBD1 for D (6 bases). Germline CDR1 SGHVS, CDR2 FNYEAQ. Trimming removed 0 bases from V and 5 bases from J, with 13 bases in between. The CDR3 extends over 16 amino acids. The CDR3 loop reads CASSLAEQGWTGELFF. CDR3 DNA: TGTGCCAGCAGCTTAGCGGAACAGGGCTGGACCGGGGAGCTGTTTTTT.

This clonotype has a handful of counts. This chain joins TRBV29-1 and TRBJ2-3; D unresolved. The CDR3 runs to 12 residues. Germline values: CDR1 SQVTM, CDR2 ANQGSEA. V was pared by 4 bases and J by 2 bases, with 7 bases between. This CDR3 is CSVGEPTDTQYF. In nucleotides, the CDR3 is TGCAGCGTTGGAGAGCCCACAGATACGCAGTATTTT.

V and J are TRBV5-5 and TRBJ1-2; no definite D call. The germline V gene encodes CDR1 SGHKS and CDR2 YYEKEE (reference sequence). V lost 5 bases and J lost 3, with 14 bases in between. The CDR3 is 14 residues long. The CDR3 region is CASSGSGNDYGYTF. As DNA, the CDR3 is TGTGCCAGCAGTGGGTCGGGGAATGACTATGGCTACACCTTC.

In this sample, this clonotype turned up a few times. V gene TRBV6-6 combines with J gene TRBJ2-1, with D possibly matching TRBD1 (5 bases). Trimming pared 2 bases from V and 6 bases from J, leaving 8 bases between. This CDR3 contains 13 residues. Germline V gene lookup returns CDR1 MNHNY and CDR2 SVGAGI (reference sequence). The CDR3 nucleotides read TGTGCCAGCAGTTACCTAGGGGTCAATGAGCAGTTCTTC. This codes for CASSYLGVNEQFF.

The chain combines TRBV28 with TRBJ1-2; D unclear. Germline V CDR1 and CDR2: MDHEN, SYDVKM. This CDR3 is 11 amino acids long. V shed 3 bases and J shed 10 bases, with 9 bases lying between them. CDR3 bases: TGTGCCAGCAGTTTTACAAGAGACTACACCTTC. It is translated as CASSFTRDYTF.

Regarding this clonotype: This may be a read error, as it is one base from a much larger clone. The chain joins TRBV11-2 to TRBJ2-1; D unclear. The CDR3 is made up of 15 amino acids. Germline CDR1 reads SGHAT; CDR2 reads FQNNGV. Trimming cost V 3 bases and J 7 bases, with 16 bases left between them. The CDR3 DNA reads TGTGCCAGCAGCTTCAATGCCTCTAATTGGAATGAGCAGTTCTTC. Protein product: CASSFNASNWNEQFF.

CDR3 sequence: CATTGQGSYEQYF. In DNA, the CDR3 is TGTGCCACTACGGGACAGGGGTCCTACGAGCAGTACTTC. This sequence joins TRBV6-5 and TRBJ2-7; TRBD1 matches at 10 bases. Germline lookup yields CDR1 MNHEY and CDR2 SVGAGI. This CDR3 region has 13 residues. V gave up 10 bases and J gave up 1 base; unmatched junction bases: 4.

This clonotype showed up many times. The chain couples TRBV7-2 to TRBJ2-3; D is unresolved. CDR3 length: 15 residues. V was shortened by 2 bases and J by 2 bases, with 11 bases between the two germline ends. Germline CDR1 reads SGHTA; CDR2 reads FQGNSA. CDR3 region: CASSLRRAFTDTQYF. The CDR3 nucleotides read TGTGCCAGCAGCTTAAGACGGGCATTCACAGATACGCAGTATTTT.

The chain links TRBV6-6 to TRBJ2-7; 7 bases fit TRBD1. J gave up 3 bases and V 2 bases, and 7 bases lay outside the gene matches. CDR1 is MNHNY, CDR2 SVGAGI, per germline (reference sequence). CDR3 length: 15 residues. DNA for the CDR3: TGTGCCAGCAGTTACGCGAGGGGGCGCAGCTACGAGCAGTACTTC. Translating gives CASSYARGRSYEQYF.

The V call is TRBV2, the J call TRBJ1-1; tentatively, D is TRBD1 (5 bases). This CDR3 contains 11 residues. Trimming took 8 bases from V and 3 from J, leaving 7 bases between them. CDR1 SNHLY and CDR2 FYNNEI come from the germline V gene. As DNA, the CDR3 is TGTGCCAGCGACAGACACACTGAAGCTTTCTTT. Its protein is CASDRHTEAFF.

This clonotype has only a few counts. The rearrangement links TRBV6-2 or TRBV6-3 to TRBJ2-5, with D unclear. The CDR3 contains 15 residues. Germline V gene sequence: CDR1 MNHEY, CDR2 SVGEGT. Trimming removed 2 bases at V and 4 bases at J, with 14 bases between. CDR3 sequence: CASSYPAILRETQYF. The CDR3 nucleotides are TGTGCCAGCAGTTACCCGGCTATCCTTAGAGAGACCCAGTACTTC.

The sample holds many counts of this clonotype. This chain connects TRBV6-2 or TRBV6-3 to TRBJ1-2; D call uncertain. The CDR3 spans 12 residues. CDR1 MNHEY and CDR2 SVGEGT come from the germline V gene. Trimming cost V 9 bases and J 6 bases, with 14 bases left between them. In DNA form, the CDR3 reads TGTGCCAGTTCGGGATCGGGAGATGGCTACACCTTC. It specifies CASSGSGDGYTF.

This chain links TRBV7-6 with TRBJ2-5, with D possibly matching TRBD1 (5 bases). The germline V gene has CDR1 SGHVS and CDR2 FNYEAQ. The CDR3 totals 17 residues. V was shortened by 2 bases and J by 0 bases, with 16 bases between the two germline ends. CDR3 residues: CASSLKGPQNHQETQYF. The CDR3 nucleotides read TGTGCCAGCAGCTTAAAGGGGCCTCAGAACCACCAAGAGACCCAGTACTTC.

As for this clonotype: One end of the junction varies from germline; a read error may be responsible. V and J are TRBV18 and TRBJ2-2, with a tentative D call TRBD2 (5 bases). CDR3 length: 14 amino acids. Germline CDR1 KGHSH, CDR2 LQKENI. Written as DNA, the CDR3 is TGTGCCAACTCATACACGGGGAACGGCGGGGAGCTGTTTTTT. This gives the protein CANSYTGNGGELFF. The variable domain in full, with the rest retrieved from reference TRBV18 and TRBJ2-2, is NAGVMQNPRHLVRRRGQEARLRCSPMKGHSHVYWYRQLPEEGLKFMVYLQKENIIDESGMPKERFSAEFPKEGPSILRIQQVVRGDSAAYFCANSYTGNGGELFFGEGSRLTVL.

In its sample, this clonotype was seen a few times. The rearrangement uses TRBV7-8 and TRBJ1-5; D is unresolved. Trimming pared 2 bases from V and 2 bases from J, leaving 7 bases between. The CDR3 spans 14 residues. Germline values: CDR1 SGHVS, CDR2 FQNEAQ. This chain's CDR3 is CASSLSLGNQPQHF. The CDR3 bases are TGTGCCAGCAGCTTATCTCTCGGCAATCAGCCCCAGCATTTT. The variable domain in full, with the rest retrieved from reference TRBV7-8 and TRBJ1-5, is GAGVSQSPRYKVAKRGQDVALRCDPISGHVSLFWYQQALGQGPEFLTYFQNEAQLDKSGLPSDRFFAERPEGSVSTLKIQRTQQEDSAVYLCASSLSLGNQPQHFGDGTRLSIL.

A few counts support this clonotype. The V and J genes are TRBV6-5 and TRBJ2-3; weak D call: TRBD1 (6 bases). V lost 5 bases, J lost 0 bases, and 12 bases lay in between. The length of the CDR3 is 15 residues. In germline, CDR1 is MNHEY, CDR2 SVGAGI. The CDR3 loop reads CASSGTLTSTDTQYF. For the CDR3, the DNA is TGTGCCAGCAGTGGGACACTAACTAGCACAGATACGCAGTATTTT.

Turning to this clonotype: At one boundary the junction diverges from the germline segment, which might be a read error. Written as DNA, the CDR3 is TGTGCCAACAGCTTAGAGGACAGGGACGAGCAGTACTTC. It encodes CANSLEDRDEQYF. The rearrangement links TRBV7-6 to TRBJ2-7, with TRBD1 identical over 8 bases. Germline V gene data show CDR1 as SGHVS and CDR2 as FNYEAQ. The length of the CDR3 is 13 residues.

This CDR3 is CASSLTEGFEQYV. The CDR3 region has the DNA TGTGCCAGCAGCTTGACTGAAGGGTTCGAGCAGTACGTC. The chain is built from TRBV5-5 and TRBJ2-7, with D hard to call. The germline gives CDR1 SGHKS, CDR2 YYEKEE (reference sequence). CDR3 length equals 13 residues. The ends were cut back, 1 base at V and 6 bases at J, with 11 bases in the middle.

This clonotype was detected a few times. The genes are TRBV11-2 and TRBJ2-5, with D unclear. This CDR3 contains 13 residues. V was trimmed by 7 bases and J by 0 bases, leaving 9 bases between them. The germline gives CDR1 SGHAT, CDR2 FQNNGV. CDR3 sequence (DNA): TGTGCCAGCAAATTAGCTTACCAAGAGACCCAGTACTTC. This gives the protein CASKLAYQETQYF.